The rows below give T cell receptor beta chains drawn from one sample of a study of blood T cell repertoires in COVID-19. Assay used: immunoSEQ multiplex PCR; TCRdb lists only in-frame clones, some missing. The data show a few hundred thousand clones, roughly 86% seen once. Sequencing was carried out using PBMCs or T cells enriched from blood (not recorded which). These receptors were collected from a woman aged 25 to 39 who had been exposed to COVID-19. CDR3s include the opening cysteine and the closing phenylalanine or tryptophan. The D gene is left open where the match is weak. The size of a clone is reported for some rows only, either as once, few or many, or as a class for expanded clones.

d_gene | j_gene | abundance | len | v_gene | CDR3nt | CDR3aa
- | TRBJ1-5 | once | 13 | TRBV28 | TGTGCCAGCGCGATTTATAGCAATCAGCCCCAGCATTTT | CASAIYSNQPQHF
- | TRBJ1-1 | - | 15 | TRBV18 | TGTGCCAGCTCACCACCCGCGGTGGCTGGAACTGAAGCTTTCTTT | CASSPPAVAGTEAFF
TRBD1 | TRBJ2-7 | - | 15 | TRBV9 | TGTGCCAGCAGCGGCGGACAGGTACCGACTTACGAGCAGTACTTC | CASSGGQVPTYEQYF
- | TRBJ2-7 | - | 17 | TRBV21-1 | TGTGCCAGCAGCAAAATTACGATGAGTGAGAGCTCCTACGAGCAGTACTTC | CASSKITMSESSYEQYF
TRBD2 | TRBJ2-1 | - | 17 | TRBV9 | TGTGCCAGCAGCCCCATGTCTAGCGGCCCACCCTACAATGAGCAGTTCTTC | CASSPMSSGPPYNEQFF
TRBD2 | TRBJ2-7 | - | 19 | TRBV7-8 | TGTGCCAGCAGCTCCCCCTTGACTAGCGGGAGGGCCATCGGCTACGAGCAGTACTTC | CASSSPLTSGRAIGYEQYF
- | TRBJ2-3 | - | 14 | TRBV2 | TGTGCCAGCAGTGCGCGCGGGATCACAGATACGCAGTATTTT | CASSARGITDTQYF
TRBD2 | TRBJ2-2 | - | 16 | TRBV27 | TGTGCCAGCAGTTTGGGGAGACTAGCGGGAGCCGGGGAGCTGTTTTTT | CASSLGRLAGAGELFF
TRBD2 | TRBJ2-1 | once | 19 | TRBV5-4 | TGTGCCAGCAGCGGCCCGGGACTAGCGGGAGAGAGCTCCTACAATGAGCAGTTCTTC | CASSGPGLAGESSYNEQFF
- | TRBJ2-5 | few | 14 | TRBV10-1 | TGCGCCAGCAGTGAGTCGACAGCACAAGAGACCCAGTACTTC | CASSESTAQETQYF
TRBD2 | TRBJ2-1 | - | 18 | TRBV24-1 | TGTGCCACCAGTGATTGGACTAGCGGGATACCTTCCTACAATGAGCAGTTCTTC | CATSDWTSGIPSYNEQFF
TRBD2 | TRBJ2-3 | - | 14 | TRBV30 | TGTGCCTGGAGGGTAGCGGGAGGATCAGATACGCAGTATTTT | CAWRVAGGSDTQYF
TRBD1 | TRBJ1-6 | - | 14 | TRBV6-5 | TGTGCCAGCAGGCGGGACAGGGGAAATTCACCCCTCCACTTT | CASRRDRGNSPLHF
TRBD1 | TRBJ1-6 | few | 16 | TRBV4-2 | TGTGCCAGCAGCCAAGATCGGGACAGGGGGGATTCACCCCTCCACTTT | CASSQDRDRGDSPLHF
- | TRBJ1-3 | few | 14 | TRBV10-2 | TGCGCCAGCAGTGAGGGGGGCGAAGGAAACACCATATATTTT | CASSEGGEGNTIYF
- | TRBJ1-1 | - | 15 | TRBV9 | TGTGCCAGCAGCCCCATTTCAGGGCCGAACACTGAAGCTTTCTTT | CASSPISGPNTEAFF
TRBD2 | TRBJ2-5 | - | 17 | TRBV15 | TGTGCCACCAGCAGAGATCTGTCTAGCGGGTATGGGGAGACCCAGTACTTC | CATSRDLSSGYGETQYF
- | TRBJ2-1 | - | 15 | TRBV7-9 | TGTGCCAGCAGCTCCAGTGGGGAGAGCTCATCGACGCAGTTCTTC | CASSSSGESSSTQFF
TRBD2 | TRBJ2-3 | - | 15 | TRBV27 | TGTGCCAGCAGTTTTGTAGCGGGAGTCGCGGATACGCAGTATTTT | CASSFVAGVADTQYF
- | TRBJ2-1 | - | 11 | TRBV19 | TGTGCCAGTAGTAACTTCAATGAGCAGTTCTTC | CASSNFNEQFF
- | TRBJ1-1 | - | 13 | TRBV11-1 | TGTGCCAGCAGCTTAGTACTCACTACTGAAGCTTTCTTT | CASSLVLTTEAFF
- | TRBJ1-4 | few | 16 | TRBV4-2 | TGTGCCAGCAGCCAGACAAGAATGGATCCGGGGGAAAAACTGTTTTTT | CASSQTRMDPGEKLFF
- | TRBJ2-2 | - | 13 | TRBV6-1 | TGTGCCAGCAGTTATCAGACAACCGGGGAGCTGTTTTTT | CASSYQTTGELFF
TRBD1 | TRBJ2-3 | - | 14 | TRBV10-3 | TGTGCCATCAGCCTCAGGGGGTACACAGATACGCAGTATTTT | CAISLRGYTDTQYF
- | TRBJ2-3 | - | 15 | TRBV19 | TGTGCCAGTAGTACGAGCCTACTAAACACAGATACGCAGTATTTT | CASSTSLLNTDTQYF
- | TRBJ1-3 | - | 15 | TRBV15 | TGTGCCACCAGCAGGGACACTTACTCTGGAAACACCATATATTTT | CATSRDTYSGNTIYF
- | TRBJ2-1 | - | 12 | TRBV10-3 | TGTGCCATCAGTGAGGGGAGCAATGAGCAGTTCTTC | CAISEGSNEQFF
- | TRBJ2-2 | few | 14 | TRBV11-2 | TGTGCCAGCAGCTTAGAAACAGCAACCGGGGAGCTGTTTTTT | CASSLETATGELFF
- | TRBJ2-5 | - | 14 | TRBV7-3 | TGTGCCAGCAGCTTAACCAGGGGCAGTGAGACCCAGTACTTC | CASSLTRGSETQYF